This TCR beta chain originates from a study of blood T cells in healthy people across ages. Every donor gave 7.5 to 10 milliliters of peripheral blood. Alongside a J-beta primer mix, a sample-barcoded 5' primer served in a second PCR lasting roughly 6 to 11 cycles. TCRdb passed the 5' RACE reads through MiXCR, listing each CDR3 protein once. The sample has around 1,500,000 distinct CDR3 sequences, roughly 27% seen once. Per germline, CDR1 SGHKS and CDR2 YYEKEE (reference sequence). The CDR3 contains 13 residues. The V gene lost 2 bases and the J gene lost 3 bases, with 8 bases spanning the gap. The study, taken as a whole, reports: Strong correlation was found linking TCR beta diversity to naive T cell percentage. What prevented conclusive comparison of naive and antigen-experienced cells was that PBMCs were unsorted.

This clonotype came up a few times. Its antigen is unidentified. This clonotype was obtained from a woman aged 30 to 39 in good health. The V call is TRBV5-5, the J call TRBJ1-2; D gene uncertain. Sequenced: blood. As DNA, the CDR3 is TGTGCCAGCAGCTTCGACACCTACTATGGCTACACCTTC. This sequence encodes CASSFDTYYGYTF.